This TCR beta chain emerged from a study of CD8 T cells in Susac syndrome. V gave up 3 bases and J gave up 1 base; unmatched junction bases: 24. This CDR3 region has 23 residues. Germline V gene data show CDR1 as KGHDR and CDR2 as SFDVKD. Reverse transcription used about 0.45 to 1 ug RNA and random hexamers. One entry per CDR3 protein, called by TCRdb with MiXCR from the immunoSEQ multiplex PCR reads. The data contain some 140,000 distinct CDR3 sequences, over 80% of them singletons. The chain couples TRBV24-1 to TRBJ2-1; the match to TRBD2 covers 9 bases. The sample taken for sequencing was CD8+ T cells from PBMCs. The TCR originated in a human donor with multiple sclerosis. CDR3 in DNA: TGTGCCACCAGTGATACTGGACAACCCGGCGGGGGGGGGCTCTCCACATCCTACAATGAGCAGTTCTTC. It codes for CATSDTGQPGGGGLSTSYNEQFF.